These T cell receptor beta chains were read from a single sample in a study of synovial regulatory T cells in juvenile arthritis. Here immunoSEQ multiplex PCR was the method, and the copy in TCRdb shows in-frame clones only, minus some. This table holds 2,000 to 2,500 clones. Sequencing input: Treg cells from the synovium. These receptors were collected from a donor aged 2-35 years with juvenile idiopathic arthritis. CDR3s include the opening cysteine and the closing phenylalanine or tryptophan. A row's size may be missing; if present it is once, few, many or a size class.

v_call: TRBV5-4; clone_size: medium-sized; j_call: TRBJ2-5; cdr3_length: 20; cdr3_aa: CASSLPAGLAGGYTQETQYF
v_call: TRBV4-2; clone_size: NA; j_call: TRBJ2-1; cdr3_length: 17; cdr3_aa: CASSQDWTGGSYNEQFF
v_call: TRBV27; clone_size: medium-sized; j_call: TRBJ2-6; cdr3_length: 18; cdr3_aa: CASSLLGQGPSGANVLTF
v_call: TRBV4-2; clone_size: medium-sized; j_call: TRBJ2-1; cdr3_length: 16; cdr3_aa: CASSQAFSGGANEQFF
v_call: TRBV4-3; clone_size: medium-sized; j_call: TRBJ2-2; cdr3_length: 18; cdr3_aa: CASSQDLRQGARTGELFF
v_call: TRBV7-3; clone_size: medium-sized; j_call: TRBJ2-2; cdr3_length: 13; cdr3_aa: CASSLTNTGELFF
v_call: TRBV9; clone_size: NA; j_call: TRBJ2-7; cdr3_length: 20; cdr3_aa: CASSAVPGTSGGERALEQYF
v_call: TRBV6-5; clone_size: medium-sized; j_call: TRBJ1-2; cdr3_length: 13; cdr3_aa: CASSYSDLRGYTF
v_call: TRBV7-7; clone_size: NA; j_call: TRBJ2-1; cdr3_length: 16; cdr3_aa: CASSLGLTSVGDEQFF
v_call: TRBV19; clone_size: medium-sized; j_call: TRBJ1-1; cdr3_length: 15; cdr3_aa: CASRGGTGLFTEAFF
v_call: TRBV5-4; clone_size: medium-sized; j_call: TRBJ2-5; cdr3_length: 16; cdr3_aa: CASSSLAGGPMETQYF
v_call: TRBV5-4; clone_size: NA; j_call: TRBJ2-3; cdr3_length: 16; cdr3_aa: CASSDPSGTSTDTQYF
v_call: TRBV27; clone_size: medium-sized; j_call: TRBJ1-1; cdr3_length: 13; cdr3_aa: CASRPGLSTEAFF
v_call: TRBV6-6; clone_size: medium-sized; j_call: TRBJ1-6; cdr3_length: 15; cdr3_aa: CASSYVSGGNSPLHF